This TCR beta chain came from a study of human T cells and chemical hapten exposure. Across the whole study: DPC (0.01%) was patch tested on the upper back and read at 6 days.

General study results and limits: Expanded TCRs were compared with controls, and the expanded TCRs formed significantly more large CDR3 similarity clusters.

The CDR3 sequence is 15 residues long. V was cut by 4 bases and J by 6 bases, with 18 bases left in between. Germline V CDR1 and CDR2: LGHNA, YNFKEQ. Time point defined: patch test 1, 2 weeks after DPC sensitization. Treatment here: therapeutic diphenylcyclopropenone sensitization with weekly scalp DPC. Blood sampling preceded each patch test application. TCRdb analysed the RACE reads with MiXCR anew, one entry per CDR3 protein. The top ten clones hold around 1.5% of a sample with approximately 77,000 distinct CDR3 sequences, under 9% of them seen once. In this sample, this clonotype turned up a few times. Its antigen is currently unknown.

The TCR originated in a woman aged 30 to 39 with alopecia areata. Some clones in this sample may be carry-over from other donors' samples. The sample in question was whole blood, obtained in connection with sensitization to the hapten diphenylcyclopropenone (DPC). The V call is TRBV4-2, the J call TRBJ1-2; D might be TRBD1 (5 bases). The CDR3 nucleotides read TGTGCCAGCAGCCGAGGGGATGGAGGCCCCGATGGCTACACCTTC. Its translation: CASSRGDGGPDGYTF.